This is a list of T cell receptor beta chains from one sample in a study of T cells in Graves' hyperthyroidism and ophthalmopathy. TCRdb re-analysed the multiplex PCR reads in MiXCR, keeping a single row per CDR3 protein. The sample has 700,000 to 950,000 distinct CDR3 sequences, about a third seen once. The sequencing sample was made of blood. These receptors were taken from a woman aged 40 to 50 with Graves' hyperthyroidism. CDR3s include the opening cysteine and the closing phenylalanine or tryptophan. The order of the fields is J gene, clone size, D gene, CDR3 length, V gene, CDR3 DNA, CDR3 protein. The D gene is left open where the match is weak. A clone size is listed for some rows: how often the clone was seen (once, few, many), or a class if it is expanded.

TRBJ1-6	many	NA	19	TRBV7-9	TGTGCCAGCAGCACGCCGAGGGGCAGGGGCTGGTATGATAATTCACCCCTCCACTTT	CASSTPRGRGWYDNSPLHF
TRBJ2-7	NA	TRBD1	17	TRBV6-5	TGTGCCAGCAGGCGTCAGGGGTTGTGGACAGGGGTCCACGAGCAGTACTTC	CASRRQGLWTGVHEQYF
TRBJ1-2	NA	TRBD1	14	TRBV6-5	TGTGCCAGCAGGGGAACAGGGGGACGGGATGGCTACACCTTC	CASRGTGGRDGYTF
TRBJ2-5	NA	NA	15	TRBV5-1	TGCGCCAGCAGCTTGATAGGGGTCCCGCAAGAGACCCAGTACTTC	CASSLIGVPQETQYF
TRBJ2-5	many	NA	15	TRBV9	TGTGCCAGCAGCGTAGCGGGGGATCTTCCAGAGACCCAGTACTTC	CASSVAGDLPETQYF
TRBJ2-3	NA	NA	13	TRBV10-3	TGTGCCATCAGTGAAACAACACCGGATACGCAGTATTTT	CAISETTPDTQYF
TRBJ1-6	many	NA	15	TRBV7-8	TGTGCCAGCAGGGAAGACAGCTCCTATAATTCACCCCTCCACTTT	CASREDSSYNSPLHF
TRBJ2-2	NA	NA	15	TRBV7-2	TGTGCCAGCAGCTTGGGGGACCCTGGTTGGGGGGAGCTGTTTTTT	CASSLGDPGWGELFF
TRBJ1-2	NA	TRBD1	15	TRBV14	TGTGCCAGCAGCCCGGGGGGACAGGTACTTCGTGGCTACACCTTC	CASSPGGQVLRGYTF
TRBJ1-5	NA	TRBD1	18	TRBV7-8	TGTGCCAGCAGCTTAAGAAGGGTAGCGACAGGGGGTCGCCAGCCCCAGCATTTT	CASSLRRVATGGRQPQHF
TRBJ1-1	NA	NA	14	TRBV20-1	TGCAGGTCCCTTTTAGCGGAACTGAACACTGAAGCTTTCTTT	CRSLLAELNTEAFF
TRBJ1-1	NA	NA	12	TRBV5-1	TGCGCCAGCAGCTTCCGGGGGAACGAAGCTTTCTTT	CASSFRGNEAFF
TRBJ2-1	NA	NA	16	TRBV7-3	TGTGCCAGCAGCTTAGAGGGCGGGATGGGCCACAATGAGCAGTTCTTC	CASSLEGGMGHNEQFF
TRBJ1-1	few	NA	15	TRBV11-2	TGCGCCAGCAGCCAAGAGGCTACCCCTGGGACTGAAGCTTTCTTT	CASSQEATPGTEAFF
TRBJ2-7	many	NA	12	TRBV19	TGTGCCAGTAAGAATAGGGCCTACGAGCAGTACTTC	CASKNRAYEQYF
TRBJ2-5	NA	TRBD2	16	TRBV7-2	TGTGCCAGCAGCTTAACACTAGCGGGGATACAAGAGACCCAGTACTTC	CASSLTLAGIQETQYF
TRBJ2-7	NA	NA	15	TRBV7-9	TGTGCCAGCAGCTTAGTGGGCGGCACCCACTACGAGCAGTACTTC	CASSLVGGTHYEQYF
TRBJ1-5	NA	NA	13	TRBV5-5	TGTGCCAGCAGCTTGACAGGTATTGAGCCCCAGCATTTT	CASSLTGIEPQHF
TRBJ2-1	NA	TRBD1	16	TRBV2	TGTGCCAGCAAATCAAATCCGGGACAGGACATTGGTGAGCAGTTCTTC	CASKSNPGQDIGEQFF
TRBJ1-6	few	NA	17	TRBV7-9	TGTGCCAGCAGCTTGAAGGAACCATTCTCCTATAATTCACCCCTCCACTTT	CASSLKEPFSYNSPLHF
TRBJ2-3	NA	TRBD1	15	TRBV7-9	TGTGCCAGCATCATCCGGGACAGGGGGCGAGATACGCAGTATTTT	CASIIRDRGRDTQYF
TRBJ1-4	many	TRBD1	14	TRBV19	TGTGCCAGTAGGAAAGGGGGCATAACGGAAAAACTGTTTTTT	CASRKGGITEKLFF
TRBJ1-1	many	NA	13	TRBV29-1	TGCAGCGTTCGGCAGGGGATCTACACTGAAGCTTTCTTT	CSVRQGIYTEAFF
TRBJ1-1	NA	NA	14	TRBV6-5	TGTGCCAGCAGTTACGGGGGTACCGACACTGAAGCTTTCTTT	CASSYGGTDTEAFF
TRBJ1-1	many	NA	13	TRBV29-1	TGCAGCGTTGAAACAAGTATGAACACTGAAGCTTTCTTT	CSVETSMNTEAFF
TRBJ2-3	NA	TRBD2	16	TRBV24-1	TGTGCCACCAGCGCTCCTCAGCGGGAGAGCACAGATACGCAGTATTTT	CATSAPQRESTDTQYF
TRBJ2-7	many	TRBD2	16	TRBV7-8	TGTGCCAGCAGCAGAGACGGGACTAGCGGCTTCTACGAGCAGTACTTC	CASSRDGTSGFYEQYF
TRBJ2-7	many	TRBD1	12	TRBV29-1	TGCAGCGTCCGAATACAGGGGGACGAGCAGTACTTC	CSVRIQGDEQYF
TRBJ2-2	NA	TRBD1	15	TRBV10-3	TGTGCCAGCAGTCGCGGACAGGGGGCCGTCGGGGAGCTGTTTTTT	CASSRGQGAVGELFF
TRBJ1-1	NA	NA	17	TRBV7-9	TGTGCCAACAGCCCCGAAAGAGGAGGACAGAAGAACACTGAAGCTTTCTTT	CANSPERGGQKNTEAFF
TRBJ1-2	many	TRBD1	14	TRBV9	TGTGCCAGCAGCGTCGGGACAGGGGGCTATGGCTACACCTTC	CASSVGTGGYGYTF
TRBJ1-5	many	NA	14	TRBV2	TGTGCCAGCAGCGAGACAGGAGGCAATCAGCCCCAGCATTTT	CASSETGGNQPQHF
TRBJ1-1	few	NA	12	TRBV29-1	TGCAGCGTTGAAGGGCCGAACACTGAAACTTTCTTT	CSVEGPNTETFF
TRBJ1-1	NA	NA	14	TRBV6-1	TGTGCCAGCAGAGGATACCAGTGGAACACTGAAGCTTTCTTT	CASRGYQWNTEAFF
TRBJ1-4	NA	NA	14	TRBV7-3	TGTGCCAGCAGGAGCGGCCTTCCCAATGAAAAACTGCTTTTT	CASRSGLPNEKLLF
TRBJ1-5	NA	NA	12	TRBV30	TGTGCCTGGAGGGCCGAGGGCCAGCCCCAGCATTTT	CAWRAEGQPQHF
TRBJ2-5	NA	TRBD1	15	TRBV18	TGTGCCAGCTCACCCGCGACAGGGTCGTACGAGACCCAGTACTTC	CASSPATGSYETQYF
TRBJ1-2	few	TRBD1	14	TRBV4-2	TGTGCCAGCAGCCAAAATGACAGGGCCGACGGCTACACCTTC	CASSQNDRADGYTF
TRBJ2-2	few	NA	13	TRBV12-3/TRBV12-4	TGTGCCAGCAGTTTCCCGCCCCTCGGGGAGCTGTTTTTT	CASSFPPLGELFF
TRBJ1-5	NA	NA	14	TRBV19	TGTGCCAGTAGTTCTACAGAGGGCAATCAGCCCCAGCATTTT	CASSSTEGNQPQHF
TRBJ1-3	NA	TRBD1	17	TRBV7-2	TGTGCCAGCAGCTCTCAGGTCACAGGGGCCGGGGGAAGCACCATATATTTT	CASSSQVTGAGGSTIYF
TRBJ2-2	NA	NA	13	TRBV6-5	TGTGCCAGCAGTTTACTAACCTCCGGGGAGCTGTTTTTT	CASSLLTSGELFF
TRBJ1-2	once	TRBD1	13	TRBV29-1	TGCAGCGTTGAAGAAGGGGGCGACTATGGCTACACCTTC	CSVEEGGDYGYTF
TRBJ2-3	NA	NA	15	TRBV6-1	TGTGCCAGCATGCCAGACAGGACCGGGGCAGATACGCAGTATTTT	CASMPDRTGADTQYF